Listed below are T cell receptor beta chains from one sample, sequenced in a study of T cell changes during pregnancy in multiple sclerosis. Here immunoSEQ multiplex PCR was the method, and the copy in TCRdb shows in-frame clones only, minus some. The data hold around 69,000 clones, with roughly nine tenths observed a single time. Sequenced material: peripheral blood, taken in the second trimester of pregnancy. The receptors were sampled from a female donor in good health, enrolled as a control in a pregnancy study. CDR3s include the opening cysteine and the closing phenylalanine or tryptophan. The D gene is left open where the match is weak. Clone size is given for some rows only: seen once, a few or many times, or a class if the clone is expanded.

cdr3_aa,cdr3_nt,d_call,j_call,v_call,clone_size
CALSSGTGGKYEQYF,TGTGCCCTCTCATCCGGGACAGGGGGCAAGTACGAGCAGTACTTC,TRBD1,TRBJ2-7,TRBV30,-
CASREDRRRNTEAFF,TGTGCCAGCAGAGAGGACAGGCGGAGGAACACTGAAGCTTTCTTT,TRBD1,TRBJ1-1,TRBV28,-
CASGLVRESYNSPLHF,TGTGCTAGTGGTTTGGTACGAGAATCCTATAATTCACCCCTCCACTTT,-,TRBJ1-6,TRBV12-5,-
CASSLTRGSTEAFF,TGTGCCAGCAGCTTAACCCGGGGGAGCACTGAAGCTTTCTTT,-,TRBJ1-1,TRBV11-3,-
CASSGPIAGGNF,TGTGCCAGCAGTGGGCCAATAGCGGGGGGGAACTTC,TRBD2,TRBJ2-5,TRBV2,-
CASSLLRAGNTIYF,TGTGCCAGCAGTTTGCTCAGGGCTGGAAACACCATATATTTT,-,TRBJ1-3,TRBV28,once
CASSRDRARETQYF,TGTGCCAGCAGCCGGGACAGGGCACGGGAGACCCAGTACTTC,TRBD1,TRBJ2-5,TRBV5-4,-
CASSTGYNEQFF,TGTGCCAGTAGTACGGGTTACAATGAGCAGTTCTTC,-,TRBJ2-1,TRBV19,-
CASSSLGGASGANVLTF,TGCGCCAGCAGCTCCCTCGGAGGGGCGTCTGGGGCCAACGTCCTGACTTTC,-,TRBJ2-6,TRBV5-1,-
CAWSLAAGNTIYF,TGTGCCTGGAGTCTGGCCGCCGGAAACACCATATATTTT,-,TRBJ1-3,TRBV30,-
CASSSQRDTGYTF,TGTGCCAGCTCCTCACAACGGGACACGGGCTACACCTTC,-,TRBJ1-2,TRBV7-9,-
CARSLGAGNEQFF,TGTGCCAGAAGCTTGGGGGCGGGGAATGAGCAGTTCTTC,-,TRBJ2-1,TRBV5-3,-
CASSYGDSNQPQHF,TGTGCCAGCAGCTACGGAGATAGCAATCAGCCCCAGCATTTT,-,TRBJ1-5,TRBV7-9,-
CASSIVGPSTDTQYF,TGTGCCAGTAGTATAGTGGGCCCCAGCACAGATACGCAGTATTTT,-,TRBJ2-3,TRBV19,-
CASSQDNTDTQYF,TGCGCCAGCAGCCAAGACAACACAGATACGCAGTATTTT,-,TRBJ2-3,TRBV4-3,-
CASSSSGTGMYEQYF,TGTGCCAGCAGCTCCTCCGGGACAGGGATGTACGAGCAGTACTTC,TRBD1,TRBJ2-7,TRBV7-9,-
CASRGTDLFTDTQYF,TGTGCCAGCAGGGGGACAGACCTCTTCACAGATACGCAGTATTTT,TRBD1,TRBJ2-3,TRBV2,-
CASSERTGANEKLFF,TGTGCCAGCAGTGAGAGGACAGGGGCTAATGAAAAACTGTTTTTT,TRBD1,TRBJ1-4,TRBV2,-
CASSLSTGNTDTQYF,TGTGCCAGCTCACTCTCAACAGGGAACACAGATACGCAGTATTTT,-,TRBJ2-3,TRBV18,-
CASAPITGVTEAFF,TGTGCCAGCGCCCCTATAACAGGGGTCACTGAAGCTTTCTTT,TRBD1,TRBJ1-1,TRBV6-5,-
CASSIALRVDTYNEQFF,TGTGCCAGTAGTATAGCCCTACGCGTAGATACTTACAATGAGCAGTTCTTC,-,TRBJ2-1,TRBV19,-
CASNSDSSWEKLFF,TGTGCCAGCAACTCGGACAGTTCGTGGGAAAAACTGTTTTTT,-,TRBJ1-4,TRBV2,few
CSVTGDTEAFF,TGCAGCGTAACAGGGGACACTGAAGCTTTCTTT,TRBD1,TRBJ1-1,TRBV29-1,few
CASSPTGDLYGYTF,TGTGCCAGCTCACCAACAGGGGACCTTTATGGCTACACCTTC,TRBD1,TRBJ1-2,TRBV18,-
CASSLPRLAGSRDTQYF,TGTGCCAGCAGTTTACCTCGACTAGCGGGGAGTCGGGATACGCAGTATTTT,TRBD2,TRBJ2-3,TRBV27,-
CASRAGTGVSYEQYF,TGTGCCAGCAGGGCCGGGACAGGGGTCTCCTACGAGCAGTACTTC,TRBD1,TRBJ2-7,TRBV5-6,once
CASSRGGGEAFF,TGTGCCAGCAGCCGAGGGGGCGGTGAAGCTTTCTTT,TRBD1,TRBJ1-1,TRBV11-3,-
CASSVGGQLNQPQHF,TGTGCCAGCAGCGTAGGGGGACAGCTAAATCAGCCCCAGCATTTT,TRBD1,TRBJ1-5,TRBV9,-
CASSERGRGRINSPLHF,TGTGCCAGCAGTGAAAGGGGCAGGGGGCGGATTAATTCACCCCTCCACTTT,TRBD1,TRBJ1-6,TRBV6-1,-
CASYNNQENYGYTF,TGCGCCAGCTATAACAATCAGGAAAACTATGGCTACACCTTC,-,TRBJ1-2,TRBV5-1,-
CAGKDYAEQYF,TGTGCCGGGAAGGACTATGCCGAGCAGTACTTC,-,TRBJ2-7,TRBV30,-
CASSPRDFSGNTIYF,TGTGCCAGCTCCCCCCGGGACTTCTCTGGAAACACCATATATTTT,-,TRBJ1-3,TRBV18,-
CASSQTGGDTEAFF,TGTGCCAGCAGCCAGACAGGGGGTGACACTGAAGCTTTCTTT,TRBD1,TRBJ1-1,TRBV6-4,-
CASLTGNYGYTF,TGTGCCAGCTTGACGGGTAACTATGGCTACACCTTC,-,TRBJ1-2,TRBV28,-
CSVRDTEAFF,TGCAGCGTTCGAGACACTGAAGCTTTCTTT,-,TRBJ1-1,TRBV29-1,-
CASSQVGGDVYGYTF,TGCGCCAGCAGCCAAGTAGGAGGGGATGTCTATGGCTACACCTTC,-,TRBJ1-2,TRBV4-3,once
CASSLAKGTHGPEAFF,TGTGCCAGCAGCTTAGCGAAGGGGACTCATGGGCCCGAAGCTTTCTTT,-,TRBJ1-1,TRBV7-8,-
CASSRSGGAKNIQYF,TGTGCCAGCTCCCGCAGCGGGGGGGCCAAAAACATTCAGTACTTC,TRBD2,TRBJ2-4,TRBV18,-
CASGWGTGWDSGANVLTF,TGTGCTAGTGGTTGGGGGACAGGGTGGGACTCTGGGGCCAACGTCCTGACTTTC,TRBD1,TRBJ2-6,TRBV12-5,-
CASSVTPGQGARGYTF,TGTGCCAGCAGCGTAACCCCGGGACAGGGGGCCCGTGGCTACACCTTC,TRBD1,TRBJ1-2,TRBV9,-
CASSGAASNYGYTF,TGTGCCAGCAGTGGGGCAGCGAGTAACTATGGCTACACCTTC,-,TRBJ1-2,TRBV6-5,-
CASSQDGSSGANVLTF,TGTGCCAGCAGCCAAGATGGCAGCTCTGGGGCCAACGTCCTGACTTTC,-,TRBJ2-6,TRBV4-2,once
CASSLRSSSSYEQYF,TGTGCCAGCAGCTTACGAAGTAGTAGCTCCTACGAGCAGTACTTC,-,TRBJ2-7,TRBV7-2,-
CASSLVAGRGANVLTF,TGTGCCAGCAGCTTAGTGGCGGGGAGAGGGGCCAACGTCCTGACTTTC,-,TRBJ2-6,TRBV7-3,-
CASSRLIGASGEETQYF,TGTGCCAGCAGCAGGTTAATCGGAGCGAGCGGGGAAGAGACCCAGTACTTC,TRBD2,TRBJ2-5,TRBV7-9,-
CASSQLGQGTYEQYF,TGCGCCAGCAGCCAGCTCGGACAGGGGACCTACGAGCAGTACTTC,TRBD1,TRBJ2-7,TRBV4-3,-
CASSQKLGGMNTEAFF,TGCGCCAGCAGCCAAAAATTGGGGGGTATGAACACTGAAGCTTTCTTT,-,TRBJ1-1,TRBV4-3,-
CASRVQGGGEKLFF,TGTGCCAGCAGAGTACAGGGTGGCGGTGAAAAACTGTTTTTT,-,TRBJ1-4,TRBV6-1,-
CSARQGASYGYTF,TGCAGCGCCCGACAGGGGGCGAGCTATGGCTACACCTTC,TRBD1,TRBJ1-2,TRBV29-1,-
CASRPGQTYEQYF,TGTGCCAGCAGGCCGGGACAGACCTACGAGCAGTACTTC,TRBD1,TRBJ2-7,TRBV7-8,-
CASSSGRGSEQYF,TGTGCCAGCAGCTCTGGGAGGGGCAGTGAGCAGTACTTC,TRBD2,TRBJ2-7,TRBV7-8,once
CASSRLVTLSSYNEQFF,TGTGCCAGCAGCAGACTAGTCACATTGAGCTCCTACAATGAGCAGTTCTTC,-,TRBJ2-1,TRBV2,-
CASRQTGNQPQHF,TGTGCCAGTAGACAAACAGGGAATCAGCCCCAGCATTTT,-,TRBJ1-5,TRBV19,-
CASSQPSGKETQYF,TGTGCCAGCAGCCAACCCTCAGGCAAAGAGACCCAGTACTTC,-,TRBJ2-5,TRBV7-9,-